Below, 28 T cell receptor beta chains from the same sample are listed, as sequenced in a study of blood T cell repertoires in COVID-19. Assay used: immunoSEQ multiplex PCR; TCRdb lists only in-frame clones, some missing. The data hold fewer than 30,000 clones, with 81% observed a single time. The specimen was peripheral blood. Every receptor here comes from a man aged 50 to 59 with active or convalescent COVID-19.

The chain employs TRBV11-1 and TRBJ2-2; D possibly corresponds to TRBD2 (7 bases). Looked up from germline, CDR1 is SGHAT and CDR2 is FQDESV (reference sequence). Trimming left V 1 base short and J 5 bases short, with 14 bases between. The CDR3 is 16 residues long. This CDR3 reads CASSLGPRGGTGELFF. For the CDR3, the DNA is TGTGCCAGCAGCTTAGGGCCCAGGGGAGGGACCGGGGAGCTGTTTTTT.

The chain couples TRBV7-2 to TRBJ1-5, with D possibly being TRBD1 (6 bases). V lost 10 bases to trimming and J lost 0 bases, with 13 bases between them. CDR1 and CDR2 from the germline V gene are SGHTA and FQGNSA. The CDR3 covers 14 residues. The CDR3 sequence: CATRTEHSNQPQHF. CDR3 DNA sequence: TGTGCCACCAGGACAGAACATAGCAATCAGCCCCAGCATTTT. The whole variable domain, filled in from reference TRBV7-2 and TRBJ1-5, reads GAGVSQSPSNKVTEKGKDVELRCDPISGHTALYWYRQSLGQGLEFLIYFQGNSAPDKSGLPSDRFSAERTGGSVSTLTIQRTQQEDSAVYLCATRTEHSNQPQHFGDGTRLSIL.

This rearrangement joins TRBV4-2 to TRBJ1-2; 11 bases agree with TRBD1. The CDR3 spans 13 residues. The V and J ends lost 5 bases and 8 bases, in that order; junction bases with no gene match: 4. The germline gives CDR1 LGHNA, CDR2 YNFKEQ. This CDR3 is CASSADRGRGYTF. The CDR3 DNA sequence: TGTGCCAGCAGCGCGGACAGGGGGCGAGGCTACACCTTC.

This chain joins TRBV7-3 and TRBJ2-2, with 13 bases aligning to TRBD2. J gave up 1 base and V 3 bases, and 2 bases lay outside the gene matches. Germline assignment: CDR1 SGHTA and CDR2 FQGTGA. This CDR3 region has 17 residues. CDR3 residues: CASSFRTSGGNTGELFF. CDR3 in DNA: TGTGCCAGCAGCTTTCGGACTAGCGGGGGGAACACCGGGGAGCTGTTTTTT.

This CDR3 reads CASSPTGTEAYGYTF. The CDR3 coding sequence is TGTGCCAGCAGTCCAACCGGGACAGAAGCTTATGGCTACACCTTC. The J gene is TRBJ1-2, the V gene TRBV27; the match to TRBD1 covers 7 bases. Per the germline V gene, CDR1 is MNHEY and CDR2 is SMNVEV (reference sequence). V gave up 5 bases and J gave up 5 bases; unmatched junction bases: 11. The CDR3 totals 15 residues.

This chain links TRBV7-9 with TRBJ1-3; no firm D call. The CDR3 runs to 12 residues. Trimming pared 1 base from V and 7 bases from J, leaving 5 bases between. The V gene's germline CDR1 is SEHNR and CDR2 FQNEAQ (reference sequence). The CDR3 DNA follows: TGTGCCAGCAGCTTAGGGCAGAACACCATATATTTT. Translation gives CASSLGQNTIYF.

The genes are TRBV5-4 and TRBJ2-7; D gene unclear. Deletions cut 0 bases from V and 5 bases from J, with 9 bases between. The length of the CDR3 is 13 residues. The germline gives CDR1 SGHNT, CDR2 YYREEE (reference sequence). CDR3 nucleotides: TGTGCCAGCAGCTTGGAACCTAGGAACGAGCAGTACTTC. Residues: CASSLEPRNEQYF.

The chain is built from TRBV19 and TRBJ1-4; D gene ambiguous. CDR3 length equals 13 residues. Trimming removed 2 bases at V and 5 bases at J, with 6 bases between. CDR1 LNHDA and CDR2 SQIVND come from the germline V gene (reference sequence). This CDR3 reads CASSIRENEKLFF. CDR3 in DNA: TGTGCCAGTAGTATAAGGGAGAATGAAAAACTGTTTTTT.

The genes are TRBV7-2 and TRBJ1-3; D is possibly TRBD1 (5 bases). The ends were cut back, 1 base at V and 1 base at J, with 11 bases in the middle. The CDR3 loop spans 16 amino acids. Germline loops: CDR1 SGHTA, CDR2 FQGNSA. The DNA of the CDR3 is TGTGCCAGCAGCTTAGGGGGAGGGGTGTCTGGAAACACCATATATTTT. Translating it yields CASSLGGGVSGNTIYF. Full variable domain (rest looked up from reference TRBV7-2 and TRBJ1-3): GAGVSQSPSNKVTEKGKDVELRCDPISGHTALYWYRQSLGQGLEFLIYFQGNSAPDKSGLPSDRFSAERTGGSVSTLTIQRTQQEDSAVYLCASSLGGGVSGNTIYFGEGSWLTVV.

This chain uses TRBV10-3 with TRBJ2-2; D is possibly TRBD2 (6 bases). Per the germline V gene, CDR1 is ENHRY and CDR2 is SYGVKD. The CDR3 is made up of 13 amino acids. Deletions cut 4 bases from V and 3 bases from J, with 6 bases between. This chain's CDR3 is CAISGLDTGELFF. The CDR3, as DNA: TGTGCCATCAGTGGACTAGACACCGGGGAGCTGTTTTTT.

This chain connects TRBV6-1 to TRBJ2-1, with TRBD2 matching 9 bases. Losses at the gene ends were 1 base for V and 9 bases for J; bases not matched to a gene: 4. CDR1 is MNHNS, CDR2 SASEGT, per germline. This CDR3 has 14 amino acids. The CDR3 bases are TGTGCCAGCAGTGAAGTCTTGCGGGAGGGTGAGCAGTTCTTC. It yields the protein CASSEVLREGEQFF.

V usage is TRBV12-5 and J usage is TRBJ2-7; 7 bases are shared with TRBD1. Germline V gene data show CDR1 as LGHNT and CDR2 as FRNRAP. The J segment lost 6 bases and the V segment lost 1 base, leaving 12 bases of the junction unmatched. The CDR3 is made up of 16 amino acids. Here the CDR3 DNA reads TGTGCTAGTGGTTTGGCTCCCCGCACAGGGGTTGGCGAGCAGTACTTC. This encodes CASGLAPRTGVGEQYF.

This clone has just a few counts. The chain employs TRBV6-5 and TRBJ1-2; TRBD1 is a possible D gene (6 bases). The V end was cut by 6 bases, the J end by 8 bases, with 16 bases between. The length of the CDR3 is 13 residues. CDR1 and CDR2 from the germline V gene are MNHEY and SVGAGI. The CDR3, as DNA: TGTGCCAGCAGCCGCCTGGGGGGGGCCGGCTACACCTTC. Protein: CASSRLGGAGYTF.

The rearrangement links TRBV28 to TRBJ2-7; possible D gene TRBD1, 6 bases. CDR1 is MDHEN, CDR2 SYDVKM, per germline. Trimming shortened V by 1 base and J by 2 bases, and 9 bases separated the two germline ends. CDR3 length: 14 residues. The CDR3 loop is CASSLSYRAYEQYF. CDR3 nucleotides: TGTGCCAGCAGTTTATCGTACAGGGCCTACGAGCAGTACTTC.

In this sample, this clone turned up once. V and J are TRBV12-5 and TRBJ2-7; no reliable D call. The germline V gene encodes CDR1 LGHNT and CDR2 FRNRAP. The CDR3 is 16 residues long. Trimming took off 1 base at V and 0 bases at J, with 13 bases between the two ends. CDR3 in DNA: TGTGCTAGTGGTTTGGGGGTCATATGGAGCTCCTACGAGCAGTACTTC. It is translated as CASGLGVIWSSYEQYF.

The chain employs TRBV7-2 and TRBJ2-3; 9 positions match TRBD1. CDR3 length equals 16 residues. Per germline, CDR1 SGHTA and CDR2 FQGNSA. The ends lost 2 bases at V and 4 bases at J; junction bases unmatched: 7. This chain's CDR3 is CASSLSGQGFADTQYF. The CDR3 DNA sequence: TGTGCCAGCAGCTTATCGGGACAGGGATTTGCAGATACGCAGTATTTT. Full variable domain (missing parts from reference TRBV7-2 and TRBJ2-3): GAGVSQSPSNKVTEKGKDVELRCDPISGHTALYWYRQSLGQGLEFLIYFQGNSAPDKSGLPSDRFSAERTGGSVSTLTIQRTQQEDSAVYLCASSLSGQGFADTQYFGPGTRLTVL.

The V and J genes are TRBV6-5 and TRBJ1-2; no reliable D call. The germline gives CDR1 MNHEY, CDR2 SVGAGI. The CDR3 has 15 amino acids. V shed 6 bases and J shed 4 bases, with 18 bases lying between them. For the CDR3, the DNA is TGTGCCAGCAGGGTATTGGACGGAGGAAGCTATGGCTACACCTTC. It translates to CASRVLDGGSYGYTF.

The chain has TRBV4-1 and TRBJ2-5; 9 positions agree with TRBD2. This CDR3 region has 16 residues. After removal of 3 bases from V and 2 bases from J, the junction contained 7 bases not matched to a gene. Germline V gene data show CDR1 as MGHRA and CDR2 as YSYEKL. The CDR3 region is CASSQKGRGGQETQYF. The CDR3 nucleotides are TGCGCCAGCAGCCAGAAGGGGCGGGGGGGACAAGAGACCCAGTACTTC.

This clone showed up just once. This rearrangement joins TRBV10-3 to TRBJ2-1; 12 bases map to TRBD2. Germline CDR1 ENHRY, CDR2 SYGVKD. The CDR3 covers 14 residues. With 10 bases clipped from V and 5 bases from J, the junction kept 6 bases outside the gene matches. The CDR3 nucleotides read TGTGCCACCGGGGCTAGCGGGAGGGACAATGAGCAGTTCTTC. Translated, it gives CATGASGRDNEQFF.

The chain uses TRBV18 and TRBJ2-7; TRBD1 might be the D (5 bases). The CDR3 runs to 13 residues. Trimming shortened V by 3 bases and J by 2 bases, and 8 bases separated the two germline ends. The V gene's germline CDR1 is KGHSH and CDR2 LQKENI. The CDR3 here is CASSPGRAYEQYF. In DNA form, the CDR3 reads TGTGCCAGCTCACCGGGCAGGGCCTACGAGCAGTACTTC.

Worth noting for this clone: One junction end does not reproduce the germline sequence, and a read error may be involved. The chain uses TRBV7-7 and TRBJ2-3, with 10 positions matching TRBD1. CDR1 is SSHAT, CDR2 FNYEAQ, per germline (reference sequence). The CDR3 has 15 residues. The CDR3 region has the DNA TGTGCTAGCAGCTTGGGGACAGGGGCGCCAGATACGCAGTATTTT. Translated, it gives CASSLGTGAPDTQYF.

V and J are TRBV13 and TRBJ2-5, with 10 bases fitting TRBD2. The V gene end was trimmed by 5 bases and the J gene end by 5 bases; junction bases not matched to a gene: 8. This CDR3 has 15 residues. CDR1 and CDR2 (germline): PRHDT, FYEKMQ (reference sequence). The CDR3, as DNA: TGTGCCAGCAGCGGCTGGCTAGCGGGAGAGGAGACCCAGTACTTC. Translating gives CASSGWLAGEETQYF.

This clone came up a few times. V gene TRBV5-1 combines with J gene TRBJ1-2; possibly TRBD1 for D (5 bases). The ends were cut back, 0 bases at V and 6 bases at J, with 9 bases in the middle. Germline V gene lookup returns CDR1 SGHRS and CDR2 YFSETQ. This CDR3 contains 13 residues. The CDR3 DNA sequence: TGCGCCAGCAGCTTGGCCGGGGGGAATGGCTACACCTTC. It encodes CASSLAGGNGYTF.

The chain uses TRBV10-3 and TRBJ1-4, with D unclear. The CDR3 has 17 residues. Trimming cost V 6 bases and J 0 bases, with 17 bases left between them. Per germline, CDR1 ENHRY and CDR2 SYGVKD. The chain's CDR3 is CAIRPGVQLATNEKLFF. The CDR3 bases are TGTGCCATCAGACCCGGGGTCCAACTTGCAACTAATGAAAAACTGTTTTTT.

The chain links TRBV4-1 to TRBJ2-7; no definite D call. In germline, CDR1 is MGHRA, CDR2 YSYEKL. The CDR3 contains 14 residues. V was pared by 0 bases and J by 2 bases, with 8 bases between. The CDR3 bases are TGCGCCAGCAGCCAAGAAAGAGGAACCTACGAGCAGTACTTC. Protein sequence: CASSQERGTYEQYF.

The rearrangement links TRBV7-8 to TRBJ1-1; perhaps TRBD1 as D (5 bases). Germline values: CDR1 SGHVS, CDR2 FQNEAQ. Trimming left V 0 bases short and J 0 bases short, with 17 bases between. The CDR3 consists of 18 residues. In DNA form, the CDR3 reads TGTGCCAGCAGCTTAGCCCATTACTCACAGGAGATGAACACTGAAGCTTTCTTT. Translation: CASSLAHYSQEMNTEAFF.

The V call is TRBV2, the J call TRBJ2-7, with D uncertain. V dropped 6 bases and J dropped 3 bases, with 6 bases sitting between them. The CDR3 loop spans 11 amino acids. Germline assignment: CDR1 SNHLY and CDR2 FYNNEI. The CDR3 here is CASSLNYEQYF. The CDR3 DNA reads TGTGCCAGCAGCCTAAACTACGAGCAGTACTTC.

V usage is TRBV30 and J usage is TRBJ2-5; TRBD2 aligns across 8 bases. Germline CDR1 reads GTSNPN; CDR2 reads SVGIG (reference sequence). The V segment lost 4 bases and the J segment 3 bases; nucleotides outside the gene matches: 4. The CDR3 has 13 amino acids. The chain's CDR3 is CAWTIGGEETQYF. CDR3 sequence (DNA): TGTGCCTGGACCATCGGGGGGGAAGAGACCCAGTACTTC.